What follows are 21 T cell receptor beta chains derived from one specimen sequenced in a study of T cells after yellow fever vaccination. A single record per CDR3 protein comes from TCRdb applying MiXCR to the 5' RACE reads. Among some 350,000 distinct CDR3 sequences listed, 6.2% were seen once. Specimen: PBMCs, collected 5 days after the yellow fever booster vaccination. The receptors here all came from a man aged 25-40 years who received the YFV17D yellow fever vaccine.

This clonotype was recorded a few times. The genes are TRBV6-5 and TRBJ2-1, with TRBD2 identical over 8 bases. The V gene end was trimmed by 4 bases and the J gene end by 4 bases; junction bases not matched to a gene: 15. Germline CDR1 reads MNHEY; CDR2 reads SVGAGI. The CDR3 runs 18 residues. CDR3: CASSSPGVAGREYNEQFF. In DNA form, the CDR3 reads TGTGCCAGCAGTTCCCCAGGCGTAGCGGGACGGGAATACAATGAGCAGTTCTTC.

J is TRBJ2-1 and V is TRBV12-3 or TRBV12-4; 9 positions agree with TRBD1. There are 13 residues in the CDR3. V shed 4 bases, J shed 15 bases, and the junction held 10 bases outside the gene matches. The CDR3 reads CASSSLRTGDRFF. The CDR3 DNA follows: TGTGCCAGCAGTTCCCTGAGGACAGGGGATCGGTTCTTC.

This clonotype turned up a few times. The rearrangement joins TRBV6-2 or TRBV6-3 to TRBJ2-7; TRBD2 aligns across 7 bases. Trimming took 2 bases from V and 0 from J; bases not matched to a gene: 13. The CDR3 loop spans 18 amino acids. Germline lookup yields CDR1 MNHEY and CDR2 SVGEGT. The CDR3 nucleotides read TGTGCCAGCAGTTACGAGAGAGGCGGGCGGGAGCTCTCCTACGAGCAGTACTTC. Protein product: CASSYERGGRELSYEQYF.

In its sample, this clonotype was seen many times. The chain employs TRBV9 and TRBJ2-1; the match to TRBD2 covers 9 bases. This CDR3 has 16 residues. Germline V gene lookup returns CDR1 SGDLS and CDR2 YYNGEE. Trimming removed 0 bases from V and 4 bases from J; junction bases left unmatched: 5. CDR3 nucleotides: TGTGCCAGCAGCGTAGATAGCGGGAGAACTTACAATGAGCAGTTCTTC. Its protein is CASSVDSGRTYNEQFF.

The chain recombines TRBV7-2 with TRBJ2-3; a weak D match, TRBD1 (6 bases). In germline, CDR1 is SGHTA, CDR2 FQGNSA. V lost 4 bases, J lost 4 bases, and 21 bases lay in between. There are 17 residues in the CDR3. The chain's CDR3 is CASSSQIARGHADTQYF. Written as DNA, the CDR3 is TGTGCCAGCAGCTCGCAGATCGCCAGGGGTCATGCAGATACGCAGTATTTT.

This clonotype has a count of ten or more. The chain joins TRBV20-1 to TRBJ2-1; a weak D match, TRBD2 (6 bases). Germline values: CDR1 DFQATT, CDR2 SNEGSKA (reference sequence). CDR3 length equals 16 residues. With 0 bases removed from V and 9 bases from J, the gap between germline ends came to 21 bases. The CDR3 here is CSARDRGRSGVIEQFF. The CDR3 DNA sequence: TGCAGTGCTAGAGATCGGGGCCGGTCGGGAGTTATTGAGCAGTTCTTC.

The chain uses TRBV7-6 and TRBJ1-6, with D uncertain. CDR3 length equals 15 residues. Deletions cut 5 bases from V and 8 bases from J, with 16 bases between. The germline gives CDR1 SGHVS, CDR2 FNYEAQ. CDR3 residues: CASSVTQAGDSPLHF. DNA for the CDR3: TGTGCCAGCAGCGTGACCCAGGCCGGGGATTCACCCCTCCACTTT.

The chain employs TRBV5-6 and TRBJ2-1; 9 bases fit TRBD1. The CDR3 loop spans 15 amino acids. The J segment lost 0 bases and the V segment lost 6 bases, leaving 4 bases of the junction unmatched. Germline V lookup: CDR1 SGHDT, CDR2 YYEEEE. Written as DNA, the CDR3 is TGTGCCAGCAAACCGGGACAGGGCTCCTACAATGAGCAGTTCTTC. Translation gives CASKPGQGSYNEQFF.

This clonotype was observed many times. J is TRBJ2-2 and V is TRBV28; D is uncertain. The CDR3 covers 13 residues. V dropped 6 bases and J dropped 0 bases, with 5 bases sitting between them. Germline CDR1 is MDHEN and CDR2 is SYDVKM. The CDR3, as DNA: TGTGCCAGCAGGGCAACGAACACCGGGGAGCTGTTTTTT. Amino acid sequence: CASRATNTGELFF.

The rearrangement links TRBV5-1 to TRBJ2-1; D is unresolved. The CDR3 contains 14 residues. The germline CDR1 and CDR2 sequences are SGHRS and YFSETQ. Trimming left V 1 base short and J 7 bases short, with 12 bases between. The CDR3 DNA follows: TGCGCCAGCAGCTTGCGTGGGATCACGAATGAGCAGTTCTTC. It yields the protein CASSLRGITNEQFF. The complete variable domain, with remaining parts taken from reference TRBV5-1 and TRBJ2-1, reads KAGVTQTPRYLIKTRGQQVTLSCSPISGHRSVSWYQQTPGQGLQFLFEYFSETQRNKGNFPGRFSGRQFSNSRSEMNVSTLELGDSALYLCASSLRGITNEQFFGPGTRLTVL.

This clonotype was observed at least ten times. V usage is TRBV4-3 and J usage is TRBJ2-1; 7 nucleotides align to TRBD1. There are 16 residues in the CDR3. The V gene's germline CDR1 is LGHNA and CDR2 YSLEER. With 2 bases clipped from V and 5 bases from J, the junction kept 9 bases outside the gene matches. CDR3 protein: CASSQTPGQTNNEQFF. CDR3 coding DNA: TGCGCCAGCAGCCAAACCCCGGGACAGACTAACAATGAGCAGTTCTTC.

This clonotype was counted many times. The J gene is TRBJ2-1, the V gene TRBV5-4, with 8 bases fitting TRBD2. V lost 4 bases, J lost 9 bases, and 12 bases stayed unmatched. Germline V CDR1 and CDR2: SGHNT, YYREEE (reference sequence). CDR3 length equals 15 residues. CDR3 DNA sequence: TGTGCCAGCAGCCGAGGGACTAGTATTCTGGGTGAGCAGTTCTTC. Its protein product is CASSRGTSILGEQFF.

The J gene is TRBJ2-3, the V gene TRBV20-1; possible D gene TRBD2, 5 bases. This CDR3 contains 12 residues. Germline CDR1 DFQATT, CDR2 SNEGSKA (reference sequence). The DNA of the CDR3 is TGCAGCCCTTTGAGAGGGCCAGATACGCAGTATTTT. The encoded protein is CSPLRGPDTQYF.

This clonotype was detected only a few times. The rearrangement links TRBV6-1 to TRBJ1-5, with D maybe TRBD1 (5 bases). Germline CDR1 is MNHNS and CDR2 is SASEGT. V was trimmed by 6 bases and J by 0 bases, leaving 12 bases between them. The CDR3 is 15 amino acids. DNA for the CDR3: TGTGCCAGCAGCCGAAGGAGGGGTAGCAATCAGCCCCAGCATTTT. Amino acid sequence: CASSRRRGSNQPQHF.

This clonotype was observed at least ten times. V gene TRBV29-1 combines with J gene TRBJ2-1, with 10 bases aligning to TRBD1. CDR1 and CDR2 from the germline V gene are SQVTM and ANQGSEA. The J segment lost 7 bases and the V segment lost 8 bases, leaving 14 bases of the junction unmatched. The CDR3 is 15 residues long. CDR3 sequence (DNA): TGCAGCTCTTTACCGGGACAGGGGATGAGGAATGAGCAGTTCTTC. This translates into CSSLPGQGMRNEQFF.

This clonotype was seen many times. The DNA for the CDR3 is TGTGCCAGCAGCCTGGACACCGCTGGTGAAAAACTGTTTTTT. Its protein product is CASSLDTAGEKLFF. The V and J genes are TRBV7-2 and TRBJ1-4, with D perhaps TRBD1 (5 bases). There are 14 residues in the CDR3. V lost 5 bases and J lost 7, with 14 bases in between. Germline V gives CDR1 SGHTA, CDR2 FQGNSA.

This chain connects TRBV4-1 to TRBJ2-1; 14 bases align to TRBD2. After removal of 2 bases from V and 9 bases from J, the junction contained 6 bases not matched to a gene. The CDR3 runs to 16 residues. Germline V gene lookup returns CDR1 MGHRA and CDR2 YSYEKL. Written as DNA, the CDR3 is TGCGCCAGCAGCCAACCGGGACTAGCGGGAGACTTTGAGCAGTTCTTC. This codes for CASSQPGLAGDFEQFF.

The chain employs TRBV19 and TRBJ2-6, with no clear D. There are 15 residues in the CDR3. The germline V gene encodes CDR1 LNHDA and CDR2 SQIVND (reference sequence). The germline V and J ends were trimmed by 4 bases and 1 base, with 8 bases remaining between them. CDR3 residues: CASSNLGSGANVLTF. The DNA of the CDR3 is TGTGCCAGTAGTAACCTGGGGTCTGGGGCCAACGTCCTGACTTTC.

This clonotype was seen repeatedly, ten times or more. V gene TRBV12-3 or TRBV12-4 combines with J gene TRBJ2-3; D not certain. V dropped 8 bases and J dropped 0 bases, with 12 bases sitting between them. This CDR3 contains 14 residues. The CDR3 DNA sequence: TGTGCCAGCGTTTGGCTAACTAGCACAGATACGCAGTATTTT. It translates to CASVWLTSTDTQYF.

This clonotype showed up just a few times. This chain connects TRBV20-1 to TRBJ2-1; D not resolved. CDR1 DFQATT and CDR2 SNEGSKA come from the germline V gene (reference sequence). The CDR3 length is 14 residues. Trimming left V 0 bases short and J 2 bases short, with 8 bases between. Here the CDR3 DNA reads TGCAGTGCTAGAGATCACACCGCCTACAATGAGCAGTTCTTC. Residues: CSARDHTAYNEQFF.

This chain links TRBV29-1 with TRBJ1-3; D may be TRBD1 (6 bases). With 6 bases removed from V and 4 bases from J, the gap between germline ends came to 13 bases. Germline V gene lookup returns CDR1 SQVTM and CDR2 ANQGSEA. The CDR3 loop spans 13 amino acids. The CDR3 coding sequence is TGCAGCGTGGGGGCGGACAACGGAAACACCATATATTTT. Its translation is CSVGADNGNTIYF.